This T cell receptor beta chain is drawn from a study of blood T cell repertoires in COVID-19. The V and J ends lost 5 bases and 7 bases respectively, with 14 bases between them. Looked up from germline, CDR1 is LNHNV and CDR2 is YYDKDF (reference sequence). CDR3 length: 13 residues. Using immunoSEQ multiplex PCR, the repertoire was profiled, and TCRdb retains in-frame clones only, with some absent. The sample lists some 16,000 clones; around nine tenths were seen once. This clonotype was sampled from a human donor in a cohort sampled during active COVID-19. The rearrangement uses TRBV15 and TRBJ1-1; D is uncertain. Specimen: peripheral blood. The CDR3 DNA reads TGTGCCACCAGCGTAAGATACGAGCTTGAAGCTTTCTTT. It is translated as CATSVRYELEAFF.